This T cell receptor beta chain was captured by sequencing in a study of blood T cell repertoires in COVID-19. Study details: Acute and convalescent COVID-19 samples came from the United States, Italy and Spain. Sources were T cells, B-cell-depleted T cells, or PBMCs; the material itself was cDNA or gDNA.

The CDR3 covers 15 residues. The germline V gene has CDR1 SGHTA and CDR2 FQGTGA. As handled by the study authors: Estimation of nucleated cell counts was performed using reference gene primer amplification. The repertoire was sequenced with immunoSEQ multiplex PCR; TCRdb's copy has only in-frame clones and lacks some. Clonal size and the V and J genes are those of that table, whereas D and trimming came from the DNA. The table lists over 50,000 clones, 87% of them singletons, with roughly 8% in the top ten. Turning to this clone: Mismatch with germline at one junction end may stem from a read error.

This receptor was taken from a man aged 45-60 years with active COVID-19. The sample consisted of peripheral blood. J is TRBJ2-1 and V is TRBV7-3, with 11 bases lining up with TRBD2. In nucleotides, the CDR3 is TGTGCCAGCAGCCTAACTAGCGGGGGTTACAATGAGCAGTTCTTC. It yields the protein CASSLTSGGYNEQFF.